This T cell receptor (beta chain) is from a study of Tregs in tolerant kidney transplant recipients. Sequencing used immunoSEQ multiplex PCR; TCRdb keeps in-frame clones, though not all of them. The sample holds about 44,000 clones; nearly 97% are singletons and the top ten take 0.37%. With 3 bases removed from V and 4 bases from J, the gap between germline ends came to 9 bases. CDR3 length: 13 amino acids. Germline lookup yields CDR1 GTSNPN and CDR2 SVGIG (reference sequence). On this clone: Its target is unknown.

This chain uses TRBV30 with TRBJ2-2, with D perhaps given as TRBD1 or TRBD2 (6 bases each). The material sequenced was Tregs from blood cultured with allogeneic cells. The clonotype originates from a human donor in good health. CDR3 sequence: CAWRKGGTGELFF. CDR3 DNA sequence: TGTGCCTGGAGAAAGGGGGGCACCGGGGAGCTGTTTTTT.